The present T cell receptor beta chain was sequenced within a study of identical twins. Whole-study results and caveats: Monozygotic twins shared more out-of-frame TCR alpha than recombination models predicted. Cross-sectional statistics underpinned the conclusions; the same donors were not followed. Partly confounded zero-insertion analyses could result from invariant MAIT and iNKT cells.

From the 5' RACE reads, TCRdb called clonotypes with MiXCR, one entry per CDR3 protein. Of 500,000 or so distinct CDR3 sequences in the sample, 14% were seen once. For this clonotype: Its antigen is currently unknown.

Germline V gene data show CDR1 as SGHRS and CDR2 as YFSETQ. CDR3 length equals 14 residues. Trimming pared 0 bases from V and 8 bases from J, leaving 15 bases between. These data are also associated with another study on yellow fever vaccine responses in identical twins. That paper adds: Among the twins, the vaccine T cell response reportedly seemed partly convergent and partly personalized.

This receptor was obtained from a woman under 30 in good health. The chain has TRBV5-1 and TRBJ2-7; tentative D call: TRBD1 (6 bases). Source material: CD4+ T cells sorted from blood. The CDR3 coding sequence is TGCGCCAGCAGCTTGGCCGGGCAGGGGTCACAGCAGTACTTC. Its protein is CASSLAGQGSQQYF.